The rows below give T cell receptor beta chains drawn from one sample of a study of T cells in tuberculosis. Using immunoSEQ multiplex PCR, the repertoire was profiled, and TCRdb retains in-frame clones only, with some absent. The sample lists approximately 59,000 clones, 81% occurring once. The sample consisted of CD1b-GMM tetramer-negative cells sorted from PBMCs. The receptors were sampled from an adult woman with latent tuberculosis. The conserved cysteine and the conserved F or W are not part of the CDR3 here. Each record gives: V gene, J gene, CDR3 protein.

TRBV6-5	TRBJ1-1	ASSPRTARTEAF
TRBV28	TRBJ2-3	ASSFVSIRTDTQY
TRBV7-2	TRBJ2-3	ASSLAKGRASGSTDTQY
TRBV7-8	TRBJ2-1	ASSPRQGFYNEQF
TRBV27	TRBJ2-3	ASRFTGVGGTDTQY
TRBV7-9	TRBJ2-2	ASRPPGQGLPGELF
TRBV5-1	TRBJ2-7	ASSLGGSSYEQY
TRBV6-6	TRBJ2-3	ASRPLAPSTDTQY
TRBV6-5	TRBJ1-2	ASSGSNRVPYGYT
TRBV18	TRBJ2-1	ASSPYGAGDNEQF
TRBV19	TRBJ2-5	ASSIARGRGQETQY
TRBV15	TRBJ2-7	ATSRLIGGSYEQY
TRBV9	TRBJ2-7	ASSAWSEDEQY
TRBV11-1	TRBJ2-7	ASSERGGLYEQY
TRBV19	TRBJ2-4	ASSIDRRRENIQY
TRBV6-6	TRBJ1-5	ASSYGDRGNQPQH
TRBV4-3	TRBJ2-2	ASSQDKGASTGELF
TRBV19	TRBJ2-2	ASTDRAAGELF
TRBV7-3	TRBJ1-1	ASSTDSRTEAF
TRBV9	TRBJ2-1	ASSPGGDEQF
TRBV6-6	TRBJ2-2	ASNKIGGETGELF
TRBV10-3	TRBJ2-3	AISVGTSPTDTQY
TRBV5-5	TRBJ1-1	ASSSELRVNTEAF
TRBV7-2	TRBJ2-2	ASSLEGDRAGELF
TRBV18	TRBJ2-3	ASRSVLSTDTQY
TRBV7-2	TRBJ1-2	ASRNSGTGATTNYGYT
TRBV27	TRBJ2-1	ASSSFSGRGVDEQF
TRBV28	TRBJ1-1	ASSPPGQGGTEAF
TRBV28	TRBJ2-7	ASSLRGRGSYEQY
TRBV28	TRBJ1-1	ASSSGFRTAPNTEAF
TRBV10-3	TRBJ2-7	AISRGRGEQY
TRBV11-1	TRBJ2-1	ASSHRGDRYNEQF
TRBV11-2	TRBJ2-7	ASSLEGGQY
TRBV27	TRBJ2-7	ASTRSGREEQY
TRBV5-4	TRBJ2-3	ASSTPSGGVDTQY
TRBV27	TRBJ1-1	ASKPTGINTEAF
TRBV6-5	TRBJ1-5	ASSPGGKIPQH
TRBV28	TRBJ1-2	ASSLPDRGYT
TRBV2	TRBJ2-2	ASSAQGAKTGELF
TRBV5-1	TRBJ1-4	ASSLSVTTNEKLF
TRBV28	TRBJ1-5	ASSFPGTGGYQPQH
TRBV19	TRBJ2-2	ASSRDRRTGELF
TRBV6-1	TRBJ2-4	ASTEGQGRDIQY
TRBV5-6	TRBJ1-4	ASSLRQGNIPTNEKLF
TRBV18	TRBJ2-1	ASSPSGNYNEQF
TRBV9	TRBJ1-6	ASSVGQYNSPLH
TRBV11-2	TRBJ2-2	ASSPGLAGRTGELF
TRBV18	TRBJ2-2	ASSPRKAGVAGELF